This T cell receptor beta chain emerged from a study of control samples from healthy donors and cancer patients. The CDR3 consists of 15 residues. Germline CDR1 is MNHEY and CDR2 is SVGAGI. The V gene lost 4 bases and the J gene lost 2 bases, with 14 bases spanning the gap. Some clones are missing from TCRdb's copy, which holds only in-frame ones; the method was immunoSEQ multiplex PCR. The sample consists of approximately 88,000 clones, about 89% of them appearing once. The receptor was isolated from a woman in her 30s in good health. This sequence joins TRBV6-5 and TRBJ1-2; no definite D call. Sequences were obtained from blood. The CDR3 is CASSSRGPGNYGYTF. The DNA for the CDR3 is TGTGCCAGCAGTTCACGTGGGCCGGGGAACTATGGCTACACCTTC.